These 21 T cell receptor beta chains share one sample of origin, sequenced in a study of blood T cell repertoires in COVID-19 (dated by TCRdb to about 2020). Libraries came from the immunoSEQ multiplex PCR assay. TCRdb retrieved this table from immuneACCESS and kept in-frame rearrangements only. Not all clones are present; in checked studies, unresolved V genes account for under half, and no reason is known for the remainder. Across this sample there are under 75,000 clones, with approximately 92% seen only once. The top ten clones comprise roughly 8.2% of the sample. Sequencing input: peripheral blood. These receptors came from a man in his forties or fifties with active COVID-19.

The rearrangement uses TRBV5-6 and TRBJ1-2, with D tentatively TRBD1 (5 bases). Looked up from germline, CDR1 is SGHDT and CDR2 is YYEEEE. This CDR3 region has 17 residues. Trimming took 0 bases from V and 13 from J, leaving 28 bases between them. CDR3 coding DNA: TGTGCCAGCAGCTTGGTTTCCTCGTTATCAAATCGGGGGTTGCGCACCTTC. It specifies CASSLVSSLSNRGLRTF.

The chain has TRBV5-8 and TRBJ1-4, with D possibly TRBD1 on 6 matching bases. Trimming shortened V by 5 bases and J by 4 bases, and 12 bases separated the two germline ends. The CDR3 loop spans 14 amino acids. Germline-derived CDR1 and CDR2 are SGHTS and YDEGEE. The CDR3 coding sequence is TGTGCCAGCAGGCCGACAGGAGATAATGAAAAACTGTTTTTT. Protein sequence: CASRPTGDNEKLFF.

The chain joins TRBV5-4 to TRBJ1-5; 12 nucleotides line up with TRBD1. Germline CDR1 is SGHNT and CDR2 is YYREEE (reference sequence). The CDR3 consists of 18 residues. The V gene end was trimmed by 2 bases and the J gene end by 2 bases; junction bases not matched to a gene: 8. CDR3 protein: CASSFDPGQGAGNQPQHF. The CDR3 nucleotides are TGTGCCAGCAGCTTTGATCCGGGACAGGGGGCCGGCAATCAGCCCCAGCATTTT.

The V call is TRBV5-4, the J call TRBJ1-4; 9 bases align to TRBD1. The germline gives CDR1 SGHNT, CDR2 YYREEE (reference sequence). This CDR3 region has 14 residues. Trimming removed 4 bases from V and 8 bases from J; junction bases left unmatched: 6. In DNA form, the CDR3 reads TGTGCCAGCAGCGGGGGGACAGGGAAGGAAAAACTGTTTTTT. Protein: CASSGGTGKEKLFF.

In this sample, this clone turned up a few times. The rearrangement joins TRBV7-9 to TRBJ2-7; 8 bases fit TRBD1. Germline V lookup: CDR1 SEHNR, CDR2 FQNEAQ (reference sequence). The CDR3 extends over 15 amino acids. V lost 5 bases to trimming and J lost 0 bases; unmatched junction nucleotides: 6. In DNA form, the CDR3 reads TGTGCCAGCAGCCCGGGACAGGTTTTCTCCTACGAGCAGTACTTC. It codes for CASSPGQVFSYEQYF.

The chain joins TRBV30 to TRBJ2-2; no reliable D call. Trimming left V 2 bases short and J 5 bases short, with 9 bases between. The CDR3 runs 13 residues. Germline CDR1 GTSNPN, CDR2 SVGIG (reference sequence). The DNA of the CDR3 is TGTGCCTGGAGTATTTTTCAGACCGGGGAGCTGTTTTTT. It encodes CAWSIFQTGELFF. The whole variable domain, filled in from reference TRBV30 and TRBJ2-2, reads SQTIHQWPATLVQPVGSPLSLECTVEGTSNPNLYWYRQAAGRGLQLLFYSVGIGQISSEVPQNLSASRPQDRQFILSSKKLLLSDSGFYLCAWSIFQTGELFFGEGSRLTVL.

The gene calls are TRBV7-3 and TRBJ2-1; 7 bases line up with TRBD1. Germline V gene lookup returns CDR1 SGHTA and CDR2 FQGTGA. This CDR3 contains 13 residues. Trimming removed 5 bases from V and 9 bases from J; junction bases left unmatched: 7. Here the CDR3 reads CASSRDREGEQFF. The CDR3 DNA reads TGTGCCAGCAGCAGAGACAGGGAAGGTGAGCAGTTCTTC.

In this sample, this clone turned up a few times. The chain links TRBV10-1 to TRBJ1-2; 10 nucleotides agree with TRBD1. The V segment lost 3 bases and the J segment 14 bases; nucleotides outside the gene matches: 12. Germline V gene sequence: CDR1 WNHNN, CDR2 SYGVQD (reference sequence). The CDR3 is 14 amino acids. This CDR3 reads CASSDTTGTGVKTF. The CDR3 DNA follows: TGCGCCAGCAGTGATACAACCGGGACAGGGGTGAAAACCTTC.

The table lists this clone with a few counts. In DNA form, the CDR3 reads TGTGCCAGTGCTTCGGGACAGGGCGGCAATCAGCCCCAGCATTTT. Protein: CASASGQGGNQPQHF. The chain has TRBV6-5 and TRBJ1-5, with 9 bases fitting TRBD1. V lost 9 bases and J lost 2; bases outside the gene matches: 8. This CDR3 has 15 residues. The germline V gene encodes CDR1 MNHEY and CDR2 SVGAGI.

The chain combines TRBV30 with TRBJ1-5; perhaps TRBD1 as D (6 bases). Germline assignment: CDR1 GTSNPN and CDR2 SVGIG (reference sequence). This CDR3 comprises 14 residues. The ends were cut back, 5 bases at V and 6 bases at J, with 17 bases in the middle. CDR3 nucleotides: TGTGCCTGGTCACAGGGTCTCGGTGGTCAGCCCCAGCATTTT. This sequence encodes CAWSQGLGGQPQHF.

This clone was observed once. V gene TRBV15 combines with J gene TRBJ1-2; 7 bases agree with TRBD1. V was pared by 3 bases and J by 0 bases, with 10 bases of the junction left unmatched. This CDR3 contains 17 residues. Germline-derived CDR1 and CDR2 are LNHNV and YYDKDF (reference sequence). CDR3 residues: CATSRGRGPKANYGYTF. The CDR3 DNA is TGTGCCACCAGCAGGGGTAGGGGGCCAAAAGCTAACTATGGCTACACCTTC. Full variable domain (missing parts from reference TRBV15 and TRBJ1-2): DAMVIQNPRYQVTQFGKPVTLSCSQTLNHNVMYWYQQKSSQAPKLLFHYYDKDFNNEADTPDNFQSRRPNTSFCFLDIRSPGLGDTAMYLCATSRGRGPKANYGYTFGSGTRLTVV.

The V and J genes are TRBV7-2 and TRBJ2-6; D perhaps matches TRBD1 (6 bases). With 3 bases removed from V and 2 bases from J, the gap between germline ends came to 8 bases. This CDR3 is 15 amino acids long. Germline V gene lookup returns CDR1 SGHTA and CDR2 FQGNSA. The CDR3 loop is CASSFTGPGANVLTF. The CDR3 DNA reads as TGTGCCAGCAGCTTTACAGGGCCTGGGGCCAACGTCCTGACTTTC.

The V call is TRBV11-2, the J call TRBJ2-4; TRBD2 aligns across 7 bases. CDR3 length: 15 amino acids. Per the germline V gene, CDR1 is SGHAT and CDR2 is FQNNGV. J lost 6 bases, V lost 0 bases, and 5 bases had no gene match. The CDR3 reads CASSLDWGGTNIQYF. CDR3 DNA: TGTGCCAGCAGCTTAGATTGGGGGGGTACAAACATTCAGTACTTC.

This rearrangement joins TRBV21-1 to TRBJ1-5; the table's D call of TRBD1 was not tested on the DNA. TRBV21-1 is a pseudogene. The CDR3 length is 19 residues. CDR3 in amino acids: CASSKEDPGTGDSNQPQHF. CDR3 nucleotide sequence: TGTGCCAGCAGCAAAGAGGACCCTGGGACAGGGGATAGCAATCAGCCCCAGCATTTT.

This clone has more than one count but fewer than ten. In DNA, the CDR3 is TGTGCCAGCACTAGCTCCTACGAGCAGTACTTC. Its protein product is CASTSSYEQYF. V gene TRBV6-5 combines with J gene TRBJ2-7; no definite D call. Germline CDR1 and CDR2: MNHEY and SVGAGI. The CDR3 loop spans 11 amino acids. V lost 7 bases, J lost 0 bases, and 4 bases lay in between.

This chain uses TRBV30 with TRBJ2-5; D is unclear. Germline lookup yields CDR1 GTSNPN and CDR2 SVGIG (reference sequence). CDR3 length: 14 amino acids. V gave up 3 bases and J gave up 0 bases, with 11 bases separating them. In nucleotides, the CDR3 is TGTGCCTGGAGCACTCAGGTGTACCAAGAGACCCAGTACTTC. Protein product: CAWSTQVYQETQYF.

V is TRBV18 and J is TRBJ2-3, with 11 bases lining up with TRBD2. The junction had 8 bases not matched to a gene; V was cut back by 2 bases and J by 4 bases. The CDR3 covers 17 residues. Germline assignment: CDR1 KGHSH and CDR2 LQKENI. CDR3 loop: CASSPGILAGGADTQYF. DNA of the CDR3: TGTGCCAGCTCACCAGGGATTCTAGCGGGGGGCGCAGATACGCAGTATTTT.

DNA for the CDR3: TGCGCCAGCAGCTACGGACTGGAGACCCAGTACTTC. Amino acids: CASSYGLETQYF. The chain employs TRBV5-1 and TRBJ2-5; D might be TRBD2 (5 bases). The CDR3 loop spans 12 amino acids. Germline values: CDR1 SGHRS, CDR2 YFSETQ. V lost 3 bases and J 5 bases, leaving 8 bases between the germline ends. The whole variable domain, remainder taken from reference TRBV5-1 and TRBJ2-5, is KAGVTQTPRYLIKTRGQQVTLSCSPISGHRSVSWYQQTPGQGLQFLFEYFSETQRNKGNFPGRFSGRQFSNSRSEMNVSTLELGDSALYLCASSYGLETQYFGPGTRLLVL.

This chain uses TRBV12-3 or TRBV12-4 with TRBJ1-2; maybe TRBD1 (6 bases). The CDR3 is made up of 13 amino acids. Trimming removed 5 bases from V and 1 base from J, with 8 bases in between. The CDR3 DNA reads as TGTGCCAGCAGTCGGGACAATAACTATGGCTACACCTTC. Translated: CASSRDNNYGYTF.

The chain carries TRBV5-5 and TRBJ2-1; the match to TRBD1 covers 7 bases. Germline loops: CDR1 SGHKS, CDR2 YYEKEE (reference sequence). The CDR3 extends over 14 amino acids. With V trimmed by 0 bases and J by 9 bases, 6 bases remained unmatched. The CDR3 DNA follows: TGTGCCAGCAGCTTGGGGGACAGTTCCCTTGAGCAGTTCTTC. This codes for CASSLGDSSLEQFF.

The sample holds one count of this clone. V usage is TRBV6-1 and J usage is TRBJ2-3, with D perhaps matching TRBD2 (5 bases). The CDR3 length is 14 residues. V dropped 3 bases and J dropped 2 bases, with 9 bases sitting between them. The germline V gene has CDR1 MNHNS and CDR2 SASEGT. CDR3 region: CASSDRGPTDTQYF. As DNA, the CDR3 is TGTGCCAGCAGTGACCGGGGTCCCACAGATACGCAGTATTTT.